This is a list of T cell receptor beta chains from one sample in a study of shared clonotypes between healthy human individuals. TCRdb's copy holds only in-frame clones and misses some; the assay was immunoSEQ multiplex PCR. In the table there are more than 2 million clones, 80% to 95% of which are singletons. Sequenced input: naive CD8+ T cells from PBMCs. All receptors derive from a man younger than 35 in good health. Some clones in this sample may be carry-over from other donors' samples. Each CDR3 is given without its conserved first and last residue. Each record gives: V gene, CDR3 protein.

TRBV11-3 ASSANRGTEAF
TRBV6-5 ASSYSITGEETQY
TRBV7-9 ASSFQSSGESGELF
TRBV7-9 ASSSTSETLKHNEQF
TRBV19 ASSITGGSYNEQF
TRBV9 ASSDGTGVRGNTIY
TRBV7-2 ASDSGTTGELF
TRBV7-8 ASSLWRPSGSFIGELF
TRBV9 ASSPGGSPKNIQY
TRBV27 ASSLQGGHEQY
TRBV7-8 ASSLRRALNQPQH